The sequence of this TCR beta chain was determined in a study of shared clonotypes between healthy human individuals. Original processing notes: For the immunoSEQ data, sequences were junction-only without quality scores, so filtering differed. The protocol was immunoSEQ multiplex PCR, while the TCRdb copy is restricted to in-frame clones and leaves out a portion. D and trimming come from the DNA, and the V and J calls and clone size come from that table. Of hundreds of thousands of clones in the sample, roughly 97% are singletons; the top ten hold 0.055% to 0.07%. The sequence was collected from a woman aged 25 to 45 in good health. The sequencing sample was made of naive CD4+ T cells sorted from blood. Subset described: CD45RA+ positively selected.

CDR3 residues: CASSTGSSYEQYF. The CDR3 bases are TGTGCCAGCAGTACAGGGAGCTCCTACGAGCAGTACTTC. The chain couples TRBV28 to TRBJ2-7; D is possibly TRBD1 (6 bases). V lost 5 bases and J lost 0, with 8 bases in between. This CDR3 is 13 amino acids long. Per germline, CDR1 MDHEN and CDR2 SYDVKM.